A selection of T cell receptor beta chains follows, all from one sample in a study of early T cells in non-severe SARS-CoV-2 infection. From the 5' RACE reads, TCRdb called clonotypes with MiXCR, one entry per CDR3 protein. The profile covers fewer than 90,000 distinct CDR3 sequences, with 14% to 15% appearing a single time and roughly 11% taken by the ten largest. Sequencing was done on a sample of whole blood. The receptors originated from an adult who was a healthcare worker with PCR-confirmed SARS-CoV-2 infection or an uninfected control (not recorded which). The CDR3 runs from the conserved cysteine through the conserved F or W. Each record gives: J gene, V gene, D gene, clone size, CDR3 DNA, CDR3 protein. D genes are given only for firm matches. Clone size is stated in some rows and not others, as once, few, many or a class when expanded.

TRBJ1-4,TRBV7-9,NA,NA,TGTGCCAGCAGTTTGAACAGGGAAAATGAAAAACTGTTTTTT,CASSLNRENEKLFF
TRBJ1-2,TRBV20-1,NA,few,TGCAGTGCTAGGTTCGGAGGGTTAATACGGAACTATGGCTACACCTTC,CSARFGGLIRNYGYTF
TRBJ1-4,TRBV11-2,NA,many,TGTGCCAGCAGCCCGACAAGAGCAACTAATGAAAAACTGTTTTTT,CASSPTRATNEKLFF
TRBJ2-5,TRBV24-1,NA,NA,TGTGCCACCAGCTCAGGACCGCAAGAGACCCAGTACTTC,CATSSGPQETQYF
TRBJ2-1,TRBV18,NA,few,TGTGCCAGCTCACCACGTCTAGACGATGAGCAGTTCTTC,CASSPRLDDEQFF
TRBJ2-7,TRBV11-2,TRBD1,NA,TGTGCCAGCAGCCACATGGGGACAGGGGACTACGAGCAGTACTTC,CASSHMGTGDYEQYF
TRBJ2-3,TRBV19,NA,many,TGTGCCAGTAGCCTTCAGAAGGGGTTGGATACGCAGTATTTT,CASSLQKGLDTQYF
TRBJ2-3,TRBV6-5,NA,NA,TGTGCCAGCAGCCAAGGCTATGGCACAGATACGCAGTATTTT,CASSQGYGTDTQYF
TRBJ2-3,TRBV18,NA,many,TGTGCCAGCTCACCATCTTCAGATACGCAGTATTTT,CASSPSSDTQYF
TRBJ2-3,TRBV10-1,TRBD2,few,TGCGCCAGCAGTGAGTCGGCTAGCGGCGGCGGGAGTGCGCAGTATTTT,CASSESASGGGSAQYF
TRBJ1-1,TRBV3-1,NA,many,TGTGCCAGCAGCCCAAGTTCAACAGGGCCTAACACTGAAGCTTTCTTT,CASSPSSTGPNTEAFF
TRBJ1-2,TRBV5-1,NA,few,TGCGCCAGCAGCCCTCTCAGGACGGAGAAAAACTATGGCTACACCTTC,CASSPLRTEKNYGYTF
TRBJ1-3,TRBV4-1,NA,many,TGCGCCAGCAGCCAAACGACAGGCTCGAGCTCTGGAAACACCATATATTTT,CASSQTTGSSSGNTIYF
TRBJ2-1,TRBV29-1,TRBD2,NA,TGCAGCTTCTTAGCGGGGATGGCTGAGCAGTTCTTC,CSFLAGMAEQFF
TRBJ1-3,TRBV7-9,NA,few,TGTGCCAGCAGCTTAGGTGGCCCAAGAGTTCCCATATATTTT,CASSLGGPRVPIYF
TRBJ1-2,TRBV10-3,TRBD1,NA,TGTGCCATCAGCCCGGGACAGGGGGCAGGCTACACCTTC,CAISPGQGAGYTF
TRBJ2-7,TRBV7-2,TRBD1,few,TGTGCCAGCAGCTGGGGACAGGGGAGATACGAGCAGTACTTC,CASSWGQGRYEQYF
TRBJ1-5,TRBV7-9,NA,NA,TGTGCCAGCAGCTTGGCAAGTCAGCCCCAGCATTTT,CASSLASQPQHF
TRBJ2-7,TRBV12-3/TRBV12-4,TRBD1,many,TGTGCCAGCAGAGCACAGGGGTTCGGCTACGAGCAGTACTTC,CASRAQGFGYEQYF
TRBJ2-1,TRBV20-1,TRBD2,few,TGCAGTGCCCTACCCGGGGGGAGCTCCTACAATGAGCAGTTCTTC,CSALPGGSSYNEQFF
TRBJ2-3,TRBV7-2,TRBD2,NA,TGTGCCAGCAGCTGGACTAGTACAGATACGCAGTATTTT,CASSWTSTDTQYF
TRBJ1-2,TRBV6-5,NA,NA,TGTGCCAGCAGTTACAAGGGTTCTGACTATGGCTACACCTTC,CASSYKGSDYGYTF
TRBJ1-3,TRBV20-1,NA,few,TGCAGTGCTAGTCCTGGGAAAACCTCTGGAAACACCATATATTTT,CSASPGKTSGNTIYF
TRBJ2-3,TRBV28,TRBD2,NA,TGTGCCAGCAGTGCCTCTAGCGGGGCGACAGATACGCAGTATTTT,CASSASSGATDTQYF
TRBJ1-1,TRBV18,NA,many,TGTGCCAGCTCACCAATTCCAGGGGTGAGCACTGAAGCTTTCTTT,CASSPIPGVSTEAFF
TRBJ1-2,TRBV27,NA,many,TGTGCCAGCAGTTTTAGTGCGGGGCGAGGTGGCTACACCTTC,CASSFSAGRGGYTF
TRBJ2-4,TRBV10-3,NA,few,TGTGCCATCAGGACCCACCCGGGGATTCAGTACTTC,CAIRTHPGIQYF
TRBJ2-7,TRBV29-1,NA,NA,TGCAGCGTTGCGAGGGAACCCTACGAGCAGTACTTC,CSVAREPYEQYF
TRBJ2-5,TRBV5-4,TRBD2,few,TGTGCCAGCAGCCCCGGACTAGCGGGGGTTCAAGAGACCCAGTACTTC,CASSPGLAGVQETQYF
TRBJ1-5,TRBV29-1,TRBD1,NA,TGCAGCGCACAGGGGCTCAATCAGCCCCAGCATTTT,CSAQGLNQPQHF
TRBJ2-5,TRBV2,NA,many,TGTGCCAGCAGCCTACAGGGAGAGACCCAGTACTTC,CASSLQGETQYF
TRBJ2-3,TRBV6-2/TRBV6-3,TRBD2,NA,TGTGCCAGCAGGCCCTCTAGCGGAGATACGCAGTATTTT,CASRPSSGDTQYF
TRBJ2-7,TRBV7-9,NA,few,TGTGCCAGCAGCCCCGTCCTGGGCTCCTACGAGCAGTACTTC,CASSPVLGSYEQYF
TRBJ2-3,TRBV6-6,TRBD2,NA,TGTGCCAGCAGTCCCCCACACCGGGGGCTAGCGGGGGGCGATACCCTCACAGATACGCAGTATTTT,CASSPPHRGLAGGDTLTDTQYF
TRBJ1-3,TRBV9,NA,few,TGTGCCAGCAGCGTAGAGCCCGGACCGGTGGACACCATATATTTT,CASSVEPGPVDTIYF
TRBJ2-3,TRBV5-1,NA,few,TGCGCCAGCAGCTCCTTTGGTGCAGATACGCAGTATTTT,CASSSFGADTQYF
TRBJ2-3,TRBV6-2/TRBV6-3,TRBD2,NA,TGTGCCAGCGACTCCTTGACTAGCGGGGGGGCCTTCGGAACAGATACGCAGTATTTT,CASDSLTSGGAFGTDTQYF
TRBJ2-1,TRBV5-1,NA,few,TGCGCCAGCCGAGAGGGGCGAACCTACAATGAGCAGTTCTTC,CASREGRTYNEQFF
TRBJ1-6,TRBV20-1,TRBD1,NA,TGCAGTGCTAGGGGACAGGGGTTAACTTCACCCCTCCACTTT,CSARGQGLTSPLHF
TRBJ1-1,TRBV3-1,NA,NA,TGTGGCAGCAGCCAAGAATATCTGAACACTGAAGCTTTCTTT,CGSSQEYLNTEAFF
TRBJ1-1,TRBV28,NA,few,TGTGCCAGCCCCAGCCGATTGAACACTGAAGCTTTCTTT,CASPSRLNTEAFF
TRBJ1-4,TRBV10-3,TRBD1,NA,TGTGCCATCAGGGACAGGGGTAATGAAAAACTGTTTTTT,CAIRDRGNEKLFF
TRBJ1-5,TRBV4-1,NA,few,TGCGCCAGCAGCCAAGACGGGGATCAGCCCCAGCATTTT,CASSQDGDQPQHF
TRBJ1-6,TRBV5-1,NA,few,TGCGCCAGCAGCCAAGGGATATCCTATAATTCACCCCTCCACTTT,CASSQGISYNSPLHF
TRBJ1-1,TRBV20-1,NA,NA,TGCAGTGTACGGGCTTACCTCCCTATGAACACTGAAGCTTTCTTT,CSVRAYLPMNTEAFF
TRBJ1-6,TRBV7-6,NA,NA,TGTGCCAGCAGCTTATCCCCGGGCTCCTATAATTCACCCCTCCACTTT,CASSLSPGSYNSPLHF
TRBJ2-2,TRBV29-1,NA,NA,TGCAGCGTTGTGTACACCGGGGAGCTGTTTTTT,CSVVYTGELFF
TRBJ1-1,TRBV6-2/TRBV6-3,NA,NA,TGTGCCAGCAGTACGCAAACGAAGGGGAACACTGAAGCTTTCTTT,CASSTQTKGNTEAFF
TRBJ2-2,TRBV7-8,TRBD1,few,TGTGCCAGCAGGAAAACAGGGGGCAAAACCGGGGAGCTGTTTTTT,CASRKTGGKTGELFF
TRBJ1-2,TRBV12-3/TRBV12-4,TRBD1,many,TGTGCCAGCAGTTTAAGCGGGACAGCCCACTATGGCTACACCTTC,CASSLSGTAHYGYTF
TRBJ1-5,TRBV12-3/TRBV12-4,NA,few,TGTGCCAGCAGTCCGAGGGGGGGCGAGTATAGCAATCAGCCCCAGCATTTT,CASSPRGGEYSNQPQHF
TRBJ2-3,TRBV12-5,TRBD1,few,TGTGCTAGTGGTTTAGGGGACAGGGTAATTGCAGATACGCAGTATTTT,CASGLGDRVIADTQYF
TRBJ2-2,TRBV27,TRBD1,NA,TGTGCCAGCCGACTGACAGGGGACACCGGGGAGCTGTTTTTT,CASRLTGDTGELFF
TRBJ1-1,TRBV7-2,TRBD1,many,TGTGCCAGCAGCCTGACAGGGTCGACTGAAGCTTTCTTT,CASSLTGSTEAFF